This T cell receptor (beta chain) was documented in a study of CD8 T cells in Susac syndrome. Each Susac syndrome patient had definite or probable disease by recently defined criteria. J lost 3 bases, V lost 2 bases, and 10 bases had no gene match. Germline V gives CDR1 DFQATT, CDR2 SNEGSKA (reference sequence). The CDR3 loop spans 16 amino acids. An input of about 0.45 to 1 ug of RNA was subjected to reverse transcription using random hexamers. Amplification of TCR beta CDR3 by immunoSEQ multiplex PCR spanned 54 Vbeta and 13 Jbeta. TCRdb recomputed calls from the immunoSEQ multiplex PCR reads with MiXCR, one row per CDR3 protein. The sample lists 150,000 to 200,000 distinct CDR3 sequences, about 91% occurring once.

V is TRBV20-1 and J is TRBJ2-7; the match to TRBD2 covers 10 bases. The specimen sequenced was CD4+ T cells from PBMCs. The source is a human donor with Susac syndrome. The DNA for the CDR3 is TGCAGTGCTAGATTTATATCATCTAGCGGGAGCTACGAGCAGTACTTC. Its protein product is CSARFISSSGSYEQYF.